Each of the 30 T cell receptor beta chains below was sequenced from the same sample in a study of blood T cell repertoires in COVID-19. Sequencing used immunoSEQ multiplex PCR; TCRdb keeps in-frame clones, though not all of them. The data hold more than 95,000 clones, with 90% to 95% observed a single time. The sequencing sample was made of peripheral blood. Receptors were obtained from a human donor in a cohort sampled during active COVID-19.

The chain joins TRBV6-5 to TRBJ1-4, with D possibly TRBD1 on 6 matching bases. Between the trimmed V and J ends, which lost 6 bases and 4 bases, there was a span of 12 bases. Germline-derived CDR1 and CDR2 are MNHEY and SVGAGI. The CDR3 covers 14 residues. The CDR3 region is CASRKDRVNEKLFF. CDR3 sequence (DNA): TGTGCCAGCAGAAAGGACAGAGTTAATGAAAAACTGTTTTTT.

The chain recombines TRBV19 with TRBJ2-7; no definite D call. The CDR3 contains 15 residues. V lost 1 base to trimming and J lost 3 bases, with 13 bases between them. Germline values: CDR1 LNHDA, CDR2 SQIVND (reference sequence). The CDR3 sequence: CASSIAAVDYYEQYF. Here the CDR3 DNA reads TGTGCCAGTAGTATAGCGGCGGTGGATTACTACGAGCAGTACTTC.

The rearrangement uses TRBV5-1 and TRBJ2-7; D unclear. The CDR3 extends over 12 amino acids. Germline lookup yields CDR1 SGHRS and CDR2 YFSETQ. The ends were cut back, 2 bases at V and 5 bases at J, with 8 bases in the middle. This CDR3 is CASSFDLNEQYF. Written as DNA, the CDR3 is TGCGCCAGCAGCTTCGACTTAAACGAGCAGTACTTC.

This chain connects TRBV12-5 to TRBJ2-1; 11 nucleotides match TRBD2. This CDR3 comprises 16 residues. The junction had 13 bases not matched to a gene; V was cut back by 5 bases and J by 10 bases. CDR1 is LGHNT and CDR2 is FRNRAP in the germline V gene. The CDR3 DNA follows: TGTGCTAGTGGTCTCTCACTAGCGGGGGTCCCGGGGGAGCAGTTCTTC. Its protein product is CASGLSLAGVPGEQFF. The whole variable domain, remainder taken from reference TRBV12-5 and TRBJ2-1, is DARVTQTPRHKVTEMGQEVTMRCQPILGHNTVFWYRQTMMQGLELLAYFRNRAPLDDSGMPKDRFSAEMPDATLATLKIQPSEPRDSAVYFCASGLSLAGVPGEQFFGPGTRLTVL.

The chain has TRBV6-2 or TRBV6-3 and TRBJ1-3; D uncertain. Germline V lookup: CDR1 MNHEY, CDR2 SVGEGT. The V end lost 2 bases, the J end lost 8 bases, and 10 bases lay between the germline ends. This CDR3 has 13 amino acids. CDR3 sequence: CASSYVGEDTIYF. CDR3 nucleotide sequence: TGTGCCAGCAGTTACGTCGGGGAGGACACCATATATTTT.

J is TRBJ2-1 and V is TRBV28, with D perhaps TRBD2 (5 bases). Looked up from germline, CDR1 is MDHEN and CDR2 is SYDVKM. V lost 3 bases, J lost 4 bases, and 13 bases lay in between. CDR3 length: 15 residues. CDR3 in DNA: TGTGCCAGCAGTTTTGAGGGCCTCCGATACAATGAGCAGTTCTTC. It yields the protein CASSFEGLRYNEQFF.

This CDR3 reads CASSLVGMLGTGNEKLFF. Written as DNA, the CDR3 is TGTGCCAGCAGCTTAGTCGGGATGTTGGGTACGGGTAATGAAAAACTGTTTTTT. The gene calls are TRBV11-2 and TRBJ1-4; the D is unclear. V lost 1 base and J 4 bases, leaving 19 bases between the germline ends. CDR1 and CDR2 from the germline V gene are SGHAT and FQNNGV. This CDR3 region has 18 residues.

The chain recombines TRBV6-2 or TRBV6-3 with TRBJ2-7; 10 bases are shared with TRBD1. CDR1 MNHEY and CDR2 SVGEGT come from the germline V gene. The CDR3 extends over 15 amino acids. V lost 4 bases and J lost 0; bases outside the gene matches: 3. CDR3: CASSWGQGISYEQYF. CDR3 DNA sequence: TGTGCCAGCAGTTGGGGACAGGGGATCTCCTACGAGCAGTACTTC.

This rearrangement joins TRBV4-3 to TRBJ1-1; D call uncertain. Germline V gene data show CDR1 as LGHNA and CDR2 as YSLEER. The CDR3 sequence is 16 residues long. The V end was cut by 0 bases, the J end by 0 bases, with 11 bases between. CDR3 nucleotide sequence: TGCGCCAGCAGCCAAGATCGCCCCGGTTTGAACACTGAAGCTTTCTTT. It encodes CASSQDRPGLNTEAFF.

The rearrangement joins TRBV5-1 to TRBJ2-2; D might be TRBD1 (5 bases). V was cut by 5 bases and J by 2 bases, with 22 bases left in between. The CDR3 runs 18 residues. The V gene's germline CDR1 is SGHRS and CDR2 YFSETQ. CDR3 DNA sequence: TGCGCCAGCAGATTCCGCCAAACAGGATTTTTTAACACCGGGGAGCTGTTTTTT. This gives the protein CASRFRQTGFFNTGELFF.

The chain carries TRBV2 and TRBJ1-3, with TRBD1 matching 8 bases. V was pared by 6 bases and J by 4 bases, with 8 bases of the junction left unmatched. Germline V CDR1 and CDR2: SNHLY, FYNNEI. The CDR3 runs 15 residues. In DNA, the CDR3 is TGTGCCAGCAGGCTAACCCAGGGGGCAGGAAACACCATATATTTT. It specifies CASRLTQGAGNTIYF.

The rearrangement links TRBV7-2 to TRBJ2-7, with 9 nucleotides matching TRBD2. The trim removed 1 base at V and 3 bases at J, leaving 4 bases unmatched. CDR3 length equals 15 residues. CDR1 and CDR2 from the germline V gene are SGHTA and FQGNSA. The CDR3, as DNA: TGTGCCAGCAGCTTAGTGTTGACTAGCGGCTACGAGCAGTACTTC. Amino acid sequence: CASSLVLTSGYEQYF.

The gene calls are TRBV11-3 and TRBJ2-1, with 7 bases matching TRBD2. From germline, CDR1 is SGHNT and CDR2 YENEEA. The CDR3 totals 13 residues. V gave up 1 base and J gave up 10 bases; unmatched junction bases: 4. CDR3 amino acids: CASSLGSGMEQFF. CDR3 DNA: TGTGCCAGCAGCTTAGGGAGCGGGATGGAGCAGTTCTTC.

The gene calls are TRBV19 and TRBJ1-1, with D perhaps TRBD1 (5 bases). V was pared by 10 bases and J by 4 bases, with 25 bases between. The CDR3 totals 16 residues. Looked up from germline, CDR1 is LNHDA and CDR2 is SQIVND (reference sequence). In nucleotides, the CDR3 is TGTGCCATCTCGGAACACGGGGGTCCAGCTGGCACTGAAGCTTTCTTT. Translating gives CAISEHGGPAGTEAFF.

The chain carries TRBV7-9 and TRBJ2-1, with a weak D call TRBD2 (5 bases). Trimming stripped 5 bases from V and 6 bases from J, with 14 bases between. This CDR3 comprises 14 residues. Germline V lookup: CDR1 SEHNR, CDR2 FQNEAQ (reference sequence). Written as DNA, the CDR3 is TGTGCCAGCAGCCACCGTCCGGGAACCAATGAGCAGTTCTTC. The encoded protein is CASSHRPGTNEQFF.

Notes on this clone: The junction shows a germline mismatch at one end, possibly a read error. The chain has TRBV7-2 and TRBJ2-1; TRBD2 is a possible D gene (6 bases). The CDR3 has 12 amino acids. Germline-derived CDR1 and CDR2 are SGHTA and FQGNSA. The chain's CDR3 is CASSPKWAGKVF. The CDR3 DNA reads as TGTGCCAGCAGCCCAAAGTGGGCGGGAAAGGTCTTC.

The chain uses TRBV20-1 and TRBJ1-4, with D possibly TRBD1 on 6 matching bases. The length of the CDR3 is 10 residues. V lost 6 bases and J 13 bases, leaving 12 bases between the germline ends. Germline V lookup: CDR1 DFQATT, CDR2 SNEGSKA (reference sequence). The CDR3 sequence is CSATGQRLFF. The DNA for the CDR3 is TGCAGTGCAACCGGACAGCGACTGTTTTTT.

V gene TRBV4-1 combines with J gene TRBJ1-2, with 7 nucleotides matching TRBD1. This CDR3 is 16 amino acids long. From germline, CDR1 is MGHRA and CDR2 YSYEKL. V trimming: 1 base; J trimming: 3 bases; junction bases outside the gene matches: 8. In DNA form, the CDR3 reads TGCGCCAGCAGCCAAGTTACGGGAGGGGGCGACTATGGCTACACCTTC. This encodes CASSQVTGGGDYGYTF.

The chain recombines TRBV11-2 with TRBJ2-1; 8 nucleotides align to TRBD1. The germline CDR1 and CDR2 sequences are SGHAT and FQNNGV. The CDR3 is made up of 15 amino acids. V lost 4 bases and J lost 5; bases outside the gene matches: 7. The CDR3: CASSSGTGYNNEQFF. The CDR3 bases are TGTGCCAGCAGCTCCGGGACAGGTTATAACAATGAGCAGTTCTTC.

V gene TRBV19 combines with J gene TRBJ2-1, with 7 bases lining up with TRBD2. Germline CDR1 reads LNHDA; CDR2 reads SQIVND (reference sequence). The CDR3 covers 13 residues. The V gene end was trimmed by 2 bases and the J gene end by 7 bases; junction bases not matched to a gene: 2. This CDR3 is CASSIRLANEQFF. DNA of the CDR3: TGTGCCAGTAGTATACGACTAGCTAATGAGCAGTTCTTC. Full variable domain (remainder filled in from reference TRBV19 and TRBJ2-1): DGGITQSPKYLFRKEGQNVTLSCEQNLNHDAMYWYRQDPGQGLRLIYYSQIVNDFQKGDIAEGYSVSREKKESFPLTVTSAQKNPTAFYLCASSIRLANEQFFGPGTRLTVL.

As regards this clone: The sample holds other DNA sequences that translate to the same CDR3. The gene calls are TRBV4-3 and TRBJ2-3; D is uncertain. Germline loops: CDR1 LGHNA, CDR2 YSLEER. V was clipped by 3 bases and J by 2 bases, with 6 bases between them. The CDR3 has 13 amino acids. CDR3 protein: CASSQGDTDTQYF. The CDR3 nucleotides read TGCGCCAGCAGCCAGGGCGACACAGATACGCAGTATTTT.

The CDR3 coding sequence is TGTGCCACCAGCAGGACCAGAGGAGTCACAGATACGCAGTATTTT. Translated: CATSRTRGVTDTQYF. The rearrangement links TRBV15 to TRBJ2-3, with D hard to call. The germline V gene has CDR1 LNHNV and CDR2 YYDKDF (reference sequence). Between the trimmed V and J ends, which lost 3 bases and 2 bases, there was a span of 12 bases. There are 15 residues in the CDR3. Together with reference TRBV15 and TRBJ2-3, the CDR3 gives the full variable domain: DAMVIQNPRYQVTQFGKPVTLSCSQTLNHNVMYWYQQKSSQAPKLLFHYYDKDFNNEADTPDNFQSRRPNTSFCFLDIRSPGLGDTAMYLCATSRTRGVTDTQYFGPGTRLTVL.

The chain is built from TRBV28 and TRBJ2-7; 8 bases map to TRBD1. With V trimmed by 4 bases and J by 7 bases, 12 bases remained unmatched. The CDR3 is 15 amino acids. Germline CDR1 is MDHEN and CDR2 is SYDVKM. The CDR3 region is CASSYRGMMGNEQYF. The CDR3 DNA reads TGTGCCAGCAGTTACAGGGGGATGATGGGCAATGAGCAGTACTTC.

The DNA of the CDR3 is TGTGCCAGCAGCGTGGAAGCGGGAGGGCCATGGGATACGCAGTATTTT. Translated, it gives CASSVEAGGPWDTQYF. This chain uses TRBV9 with TRBJ2-3; 10 nucleotides agree with TRBD2. The ends lost 2 bases at V and 6 bases at J; junction bases unmatched: 9. Germline CDR1 SGDLS, CDR2 YYNGEE. The CDR3 has 16 residues.

For the CDR3, the DNA is TGTGCCAGCAGTTTACAGGTCTATTCACCCCTCCACTTT. Protein: CASSLQVYSPLHF. This chain uses TRBV6-5 with TRBJ1-6, with D tentatively TRBD1 (5 bases). This CDR3 has 13 residues. Germline CDR1 reads MNHEY; CDR2 reads SVGAGI. V lost 4 bases and J lost 8, with 9 bases in between.

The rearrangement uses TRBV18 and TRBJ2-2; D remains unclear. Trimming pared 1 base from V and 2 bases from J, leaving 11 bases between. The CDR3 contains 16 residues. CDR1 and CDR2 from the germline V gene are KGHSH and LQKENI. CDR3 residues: CASSPLSLPNTGELFF. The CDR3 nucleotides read TGTGCCAGCTCACCACTAAGTCTACCAAACACCGGGGAGCTGTTTTTT.

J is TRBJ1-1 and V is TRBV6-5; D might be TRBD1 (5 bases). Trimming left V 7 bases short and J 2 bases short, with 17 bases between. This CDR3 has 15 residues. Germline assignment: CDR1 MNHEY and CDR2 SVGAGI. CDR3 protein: CASTERFGHNTEAFF. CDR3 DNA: TGTGCCAGCACGGAGCGTTTTGGACATAACACTGAAGCTTTCTTT.

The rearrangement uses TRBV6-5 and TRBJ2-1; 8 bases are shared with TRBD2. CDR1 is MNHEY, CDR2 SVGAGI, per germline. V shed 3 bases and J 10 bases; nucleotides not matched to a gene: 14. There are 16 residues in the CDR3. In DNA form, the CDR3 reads TGTGCCAGCAGTTATTATCAACGGGGGGGCCCCGGGGAGCAGTTCTTC. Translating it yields CASSYYQRGGPGEQFF.

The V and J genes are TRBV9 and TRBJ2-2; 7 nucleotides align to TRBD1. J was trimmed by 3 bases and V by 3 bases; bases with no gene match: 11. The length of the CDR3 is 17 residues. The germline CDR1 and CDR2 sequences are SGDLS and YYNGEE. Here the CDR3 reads CASSAPLDRADTGELFF. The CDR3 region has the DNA TGTGCCAGCAGCGCTCCCCTCGACAGGGCGGACACCGGGGAGCTGTTTTTT.

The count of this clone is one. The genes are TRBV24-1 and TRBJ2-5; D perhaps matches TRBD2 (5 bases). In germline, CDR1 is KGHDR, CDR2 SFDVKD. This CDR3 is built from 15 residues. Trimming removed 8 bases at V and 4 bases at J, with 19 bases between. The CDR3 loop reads CATTDGGEIPETQYF. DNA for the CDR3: TGTGCCACCACCGATGGAGGAGAGATCCCAGAGACCCAGTACTTC.